A single sample gave rise to the 8 T cell receptor beta chains below, sequenced in a study of cytomegalovirus exposure and HLA in healthy donors. Vbeta (60) and Jbeta (13) primers were used in the PCR. Repertoires were generated with immunoSEQ multiplex PCR, while TCRdb's copy carries only in-frame clones and drops some. Of roughly 150,000 clones listed, around 80% are singletons. Sequencing was done on a sample of PBMCs. Receptor source: a man aged 40-49 years in good health and CMV-seropositive.

CDR3 amino acids: CASSKVGAPLQQFF. CDR3 sequence (DNA): TGTGCCAGCAGCAAGGTGGGCGCCCCGCTCCAGCAGTTCTTC. This rearrangement joins TRBV21-1 to TRBJ2-1; the D call in the table, TRBD1, was not verified against the DNA. TRBV21-1 is deemed a pseudogene. CDR3 length: 14 amino acids.

This clone showed up just a few times. J is TRBJ2-6 and V is TRBV10-2, with 8 bases identical to TRBD1. The CDR3 consists of 16 residues. V dropped 8 bases and J dropped 0; count of bases not matched to a gene: 6. Germline V gives CDR1 WSHSY, CDR2 SAAADI. CDR3 coding DNA: TGCGCCAGCCGGGAGACAGGGGACTCTGGGGCCAACGTCCTGACTTTC. Translating gives CASRETGDSGANVLTF.

This clone has only a few counts. V and J are TRBV7-3 and TRBJ2-2; TRBD2 matches 7 bases. V lost 4 bases, J lost 2 bases, and 1 base stayed unmatched. This CDR3 has 14 amino acids. CDR1 is SGHTA, CDR2 FQGTGA, per germline. CDR3: CASSWDYNTGELFF. The CDR3 bases are TGTGCCAGCAGCTGGGACTACAACACCGGGGAGCTGTTTTTT.

The chain links TRBV7-9 to TRBJ2-3, with a possible D match to TRBD2 (6 bases). Germline CDR1 and CDR2: SEHNR and FQNEAQ (reference sequence). CDR3 length: 14 amino acids. V shed 0 bases and J shed 6 bases, with 10 bases lying between them. The CDR3: CASSLASRGDTQYF. CDR3 coding DNA: TGTGCCAGCAGCTTAGCTAGCCGGGGGGATACGCAGTATTTT.

The chain employs TRBV19 and TRBJ2-2; tentative D call: TRBD2 (6 bases). The CDR3 runs to 16 residues. V lost 5 bases, J lost 0 bases, and 13 bases lay in between. Germline CDR1 reads LNHDA; CDR2 reads SQIVND (reference sequence). CDR3 loop: CASSRGGAPNTGELFF. The CDR3 nucleotides are TGTGCCAGTAGTCGCGGCGGGGCCCCGAACACCGGGGAGCTGTTTTTT.

This rearrangement joins TRBV18 to TRBJ2-7; TRBD1 is a possible D gene (6 bases). This CDR3 comprises 14 residues. The ends were cut back, 6 bases at V and 0 bases at J, with 12 bases in the middle. The V gene's germline CDR1 is KGHSH and CDR2 LQKENI. The DNA of the CDR3 is TGTGCCAGCTCTACAGGGACCGACTCCTACGAGCAGTACTTC. Encoded protein: CASSTGTDSYEQYF. Using reference TRBV18 and TRBJ2-7 for the parts outside the CDR3, the full variable domain is NAGVMQNPRHLVRRRGQEARLRCSPMKGHSHVYWYRQLPEEGLKFMVYLQKENIIDESGMPKERFSAEFPKEGPSILRIQQVVRGDSAAYFCASSTGTDSYEQYFGPGTRLTVT.

The chain combines TRBV5-1 with TRBJ2-3, with D uncertain. This CDR3 comprises 16 residues. The V end was cut by 5 bases, the J end by 2 bases, with 18 bases between. Germline V gene lookup returns CDR1 SGHRS and CDR2 YFSETQ. The CDR3: CASRFSAGAPTDTQYF. The CDR3 nucleotides are TGCGCCAGCAGGTTCAGTGCAGGCGCCCCCACAGATACGCAGTATTTT.

The chain joins TRBV27 to TRBJ1-2; D might be TRBD1 (6 bases). Germline V gene lookup returns CDR1 MNHEY and CDR2 SMNVEV (reference sequence). This CDR3 has 15 residues. The V and J ends lost 6 bases and 4 bases respectively, with 18 bases between them. The chain's CDR3 is CASSFARTATYGYTF. DNA of the CDR3: TGTGCCAGCAGCTTCGCTAGGACAGCCACCTATGGCTACACCTTC.